The entry below describes one T cell receptor beta chain. As handled by the study authors: Counts of nucleated cells, estimated from reference gene primer amplification, were obtained. The method was immunoSEQ multiplex PCR; TCRdb's version includes in-frame clones alone and lacks a portion of them. That table gives V, J and clone size, and the DNA gave D and trimming. The data show about 100,000 clones, roughly 88% seen once. This sample stems from a study of blood T cell repertoires in COVID-19. On the study more broadly: Spain, Italy and the United States supplied samples that represented acute and convalescent COVID-19. PBMCs, B-cell-depleted T cells, or T cells were the source of the cDNA or gDNA that made up the material.

The germline V gene has CDR1 SGHVS and CDR2 FNYEAQ. The CDR3 is 14 residues long. V shed 5 bases and J shed 8 bases, with 16 bases lying between them. Source material: peripheral blood. This clonotype was sampled from a human donor in a cohort sampled during active COVID-19. J is TRBJ2-1 and V is TRBV7-6, with a weak D call TRBD1 (5 bases). This chain's CDR3 is CASSVGNRMYEQFF. The CDR3 DNA follows: TGTGCCAGCAGCGTGGGGAACAGGATGTATGAGCAGTTCTTC.